This TCR beta chain was found in a study of tumor and adjacent non-tumor tissue in lung cancer. In the study overall: Each sample yielded 3.9 million or so productive TCRbeta reads on average.

Study-wide results and limits: Shorter survival was associated with higher TCR diversity in tumors.

No cell sorting was done before RNA was extracted from the tissue. This non-tumor lung sample came from over 3 cm beyond the tumor edge. This clonotype was seen once. Its cognate antigen is unknown. Germline is not matched at one junction end, which may reflect a read error. Three rounds of nested PCR, following a modified ARM-PCR protocol, produced the TCRbeta library. TCRdb re-called the multiplex PCR reads with MiXCR, one entry per CDR3 protein. The table shows around 57,000 distinct CDR3 sequences, with over 60% occurring only once. CDR1 is MDHEN, CDR2 SYDVKM, per germline. This CDR3 contains 17 residues.

The sample consisted of distant non-tumor lung tissue. The chain has TRBV28 and TRBJ2-6; the D gene is possibly TRBD1 (5 bases). This TCR derives from a man aged 65-85 years with non-small cell lung cancer. The DNA of the CDR3 is TGTGCCAGCAGCCCCCTGGTAACAGGCTCTGGGGTCAACGTCCTGACTTTC. The encoded protein is CASSPLVTGSGVNVLTF.